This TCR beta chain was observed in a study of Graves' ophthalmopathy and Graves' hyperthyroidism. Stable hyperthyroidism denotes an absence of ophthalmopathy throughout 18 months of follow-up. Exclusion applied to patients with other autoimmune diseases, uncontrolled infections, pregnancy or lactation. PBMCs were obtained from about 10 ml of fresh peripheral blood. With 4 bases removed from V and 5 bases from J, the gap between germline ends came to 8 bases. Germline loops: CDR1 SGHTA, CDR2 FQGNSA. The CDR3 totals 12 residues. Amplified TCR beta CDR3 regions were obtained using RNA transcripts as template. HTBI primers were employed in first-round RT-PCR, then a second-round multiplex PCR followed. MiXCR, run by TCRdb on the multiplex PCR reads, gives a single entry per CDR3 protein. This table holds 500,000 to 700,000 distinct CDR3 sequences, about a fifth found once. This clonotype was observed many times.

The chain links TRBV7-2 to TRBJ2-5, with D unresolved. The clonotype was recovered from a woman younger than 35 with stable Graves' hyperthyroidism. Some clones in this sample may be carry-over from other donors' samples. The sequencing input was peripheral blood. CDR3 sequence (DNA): TGTGCCAGCAGCTGGGGATTCGAGACCCAGTACTTC. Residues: CASSWGFETQYF.